This TCR beta chain was documented in a study of graft-versus-host responses after intestinal transplantation. Study at large: Once they had received anti-thymocyte globulin induction, all recipients took tacrolimus and steroids for approximately three years. Study results and caveats: Graft-donor T cell macrochimerism coincided with high graft-versus-host to host-versus-graft clonal ratios in allografts. Some GvH clones were seen earlier in gut or blood, suggesting intestinal origin. GvH clone levels peaked in circulation, and this peak was associated with early post-transplant HvG declines.

Method: immunoSEQ multiplex PCR; TCRdb's copy keeps in-frame clones and lacks some. The profile shows 20,000 to 25,000 clones, approximately 89% of them singletons. Germline V gene data show CDR1 as SQVTM and CDR2 as ANQGSEA. This CDR3 region has 15 residues. The V end was cut by 1 base, the J end by 0 bases, with 9 bases between. As for this clone: What it binds is not known.

The sequencing here drew on PBMCs, taken about 62 days after intestinal transplantation. The sequence was collected from a human patient who received an intestinal transplant, so some T cells may come from the graft donor. The gene calls are TRBV29-1 and TRBJ2-2; no reliable D call. CDR3 sequence: CSVEVDGANTGELFF. For the CDR3, the DNA is TGCAGCGTTGAAGTTGACGGCGCGAACACCGGGGAGCTGTTTTTT.